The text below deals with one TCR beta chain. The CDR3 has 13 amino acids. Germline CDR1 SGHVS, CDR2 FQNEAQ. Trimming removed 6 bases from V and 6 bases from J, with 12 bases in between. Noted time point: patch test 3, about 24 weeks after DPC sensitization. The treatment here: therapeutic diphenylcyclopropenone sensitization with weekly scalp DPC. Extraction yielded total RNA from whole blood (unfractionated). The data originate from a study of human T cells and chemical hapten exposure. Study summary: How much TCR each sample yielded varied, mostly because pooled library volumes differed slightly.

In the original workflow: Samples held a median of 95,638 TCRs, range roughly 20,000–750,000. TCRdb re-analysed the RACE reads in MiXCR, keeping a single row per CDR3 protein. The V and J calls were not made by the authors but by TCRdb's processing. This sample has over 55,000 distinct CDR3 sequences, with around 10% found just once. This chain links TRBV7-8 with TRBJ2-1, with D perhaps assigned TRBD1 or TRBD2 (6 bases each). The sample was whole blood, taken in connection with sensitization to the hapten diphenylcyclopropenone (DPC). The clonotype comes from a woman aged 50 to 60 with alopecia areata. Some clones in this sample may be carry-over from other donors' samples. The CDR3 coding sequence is TGTGCCAGCAGGTTCGGAGGGGGCAATGAGCAGTTCTTC. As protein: CASRFGGGNEQFF. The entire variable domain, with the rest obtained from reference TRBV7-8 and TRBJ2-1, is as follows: GAGVSQSPRYKVAKRGQDVALRCDPISGHVSLFWYQQALGQGPEFLTYFQNEAQLDKSGLPSDRFFAERPEGSVSTLKIQRTQQEDSAVYLCASRFGGGNEQFFGPGTRLTVL.